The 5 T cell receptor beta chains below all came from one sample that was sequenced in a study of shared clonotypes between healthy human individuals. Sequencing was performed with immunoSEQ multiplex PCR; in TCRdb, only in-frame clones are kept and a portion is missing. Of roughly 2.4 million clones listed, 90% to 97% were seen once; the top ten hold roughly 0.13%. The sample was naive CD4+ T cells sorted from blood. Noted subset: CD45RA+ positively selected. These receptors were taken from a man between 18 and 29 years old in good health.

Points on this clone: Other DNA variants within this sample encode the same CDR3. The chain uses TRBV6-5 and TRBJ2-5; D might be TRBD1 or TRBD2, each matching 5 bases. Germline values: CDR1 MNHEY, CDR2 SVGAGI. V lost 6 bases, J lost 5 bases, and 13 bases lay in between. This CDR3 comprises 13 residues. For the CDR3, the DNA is TGTGCCAGCAGCCGGGGACGGCCGGAGACCCAGTACTTC. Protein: CASSRGRPETQYF.

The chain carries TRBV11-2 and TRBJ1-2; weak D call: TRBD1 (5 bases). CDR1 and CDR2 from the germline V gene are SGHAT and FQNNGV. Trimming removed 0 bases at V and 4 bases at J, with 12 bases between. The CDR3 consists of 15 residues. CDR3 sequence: CASSLDWGSRYGYTF. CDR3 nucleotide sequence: TGTGCCAGCAGCTTAGATTGGGGGTCGCGCTATGGCTACACCTTC.

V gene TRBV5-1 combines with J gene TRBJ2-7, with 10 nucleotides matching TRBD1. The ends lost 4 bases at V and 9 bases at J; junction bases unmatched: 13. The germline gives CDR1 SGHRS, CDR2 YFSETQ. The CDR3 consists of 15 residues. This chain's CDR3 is CASSAQPGQGLLQYF. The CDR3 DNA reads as TGCGCCAGCAGCGCACAACCGGGACAGGGGCTATTGCAGTACTTC.

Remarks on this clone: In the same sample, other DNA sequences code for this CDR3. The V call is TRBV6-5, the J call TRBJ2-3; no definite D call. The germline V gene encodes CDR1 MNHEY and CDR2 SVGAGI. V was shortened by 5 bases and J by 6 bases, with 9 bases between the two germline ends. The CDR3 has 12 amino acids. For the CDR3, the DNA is TGTGCCAGCAGTCCCCGACTGGATACGCAGTATTTT. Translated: CASSPRLDTQYF.

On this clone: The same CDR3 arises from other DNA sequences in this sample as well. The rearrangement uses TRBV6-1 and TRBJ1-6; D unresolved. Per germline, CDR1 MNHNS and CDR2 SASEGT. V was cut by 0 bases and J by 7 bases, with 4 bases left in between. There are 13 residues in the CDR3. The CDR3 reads CASSEAGNSPLHF. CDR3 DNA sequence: TGTGCCAGCAGTGAAGCAGGAAATTCACCCCTCCACTTT.